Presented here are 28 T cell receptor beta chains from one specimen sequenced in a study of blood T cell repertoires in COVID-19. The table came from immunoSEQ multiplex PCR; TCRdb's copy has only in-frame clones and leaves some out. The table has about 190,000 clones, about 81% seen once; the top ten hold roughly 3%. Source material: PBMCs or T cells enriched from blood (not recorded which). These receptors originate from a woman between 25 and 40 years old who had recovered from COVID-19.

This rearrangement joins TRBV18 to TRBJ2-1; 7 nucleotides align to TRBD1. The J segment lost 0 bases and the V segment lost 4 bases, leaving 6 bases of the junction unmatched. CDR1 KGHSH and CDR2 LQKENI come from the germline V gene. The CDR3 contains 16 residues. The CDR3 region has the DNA TGTGCCAGCTCACGGGACAGACCTAACTCCTACAATGAGCAGTTCTTC. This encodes CASSRDRPNSYNEQFF.

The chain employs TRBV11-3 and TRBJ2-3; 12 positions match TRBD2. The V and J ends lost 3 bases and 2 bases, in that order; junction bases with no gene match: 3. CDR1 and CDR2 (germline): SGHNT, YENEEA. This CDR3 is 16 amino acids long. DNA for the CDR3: TGTGCCAGCAGCTTCGGGACTAGCGGGCCCACAGATACGCAGTATTTT. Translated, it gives CASSFGTSGPTDTQYF.

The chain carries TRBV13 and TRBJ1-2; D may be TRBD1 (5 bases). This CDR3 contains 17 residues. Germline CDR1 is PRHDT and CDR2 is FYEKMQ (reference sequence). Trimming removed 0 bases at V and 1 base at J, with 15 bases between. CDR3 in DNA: TGTGCCAGCAGCTTAGGCGCGGGGACGGGAATTAACTATGGCTACACCTTC. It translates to CASSLGAGTGINYGYTF.

CDR3: CASSETITDTQYF. CDR3 in DNA: TGCGCCAGCTCCGAAACAATCACAGATACGCAGTATTTT. The chain employs TRBV5-1 and TRBJ2-3; D is uncertain. Between the trimmed V and J ends, which lost 7 bases and 2 bases, there was a span of 11 bases. There are 13 residues in the CDR3. The germline V gene encodes CDR1 SGHRS and CDR2 YFSETQ.

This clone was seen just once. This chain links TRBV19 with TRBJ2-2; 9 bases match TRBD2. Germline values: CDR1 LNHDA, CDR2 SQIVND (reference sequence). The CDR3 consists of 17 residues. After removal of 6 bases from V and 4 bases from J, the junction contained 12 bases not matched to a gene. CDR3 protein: CASSPLAGWYGTGELFF. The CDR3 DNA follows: TGTGCCAGTAGCCCCCTAGCGGGGTGGTATGGCACCGGGGAGCTGTTTTTT.

CDR3 nucleotide sequence: TGTGCCAGCAGCTTGGACAGTCCCGTCTTGTATTTT. This codes for CASSLDSPVLYF. The chain has TRBV5-4 and TRBJ2-3; D remains unclear. Germline V gene sequence: CDR1 SGHNT, CDR2 YYREEE (reference sequence). The CDR3 covers 12 residues. V lost 0 bases, J lost 14 bases, and 13 bases lay in between.

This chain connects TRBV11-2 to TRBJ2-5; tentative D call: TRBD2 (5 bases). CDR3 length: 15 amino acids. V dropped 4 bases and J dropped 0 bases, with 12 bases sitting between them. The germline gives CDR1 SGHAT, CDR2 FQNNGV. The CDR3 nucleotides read TGTGCCAGCAGCTCGAGGGAAAAGTACCAAGAGACCCAGTACTTC. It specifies CASSSREKYQETQYF.

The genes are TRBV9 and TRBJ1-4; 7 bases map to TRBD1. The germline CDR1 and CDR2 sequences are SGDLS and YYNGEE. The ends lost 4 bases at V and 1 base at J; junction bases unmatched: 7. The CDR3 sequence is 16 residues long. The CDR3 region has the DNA TGTGCCAGCAGCACCGGGACAGAGGGAACTAATGAAAAACTGTTTTTT. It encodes CASSTGTEGTNEKLFF.

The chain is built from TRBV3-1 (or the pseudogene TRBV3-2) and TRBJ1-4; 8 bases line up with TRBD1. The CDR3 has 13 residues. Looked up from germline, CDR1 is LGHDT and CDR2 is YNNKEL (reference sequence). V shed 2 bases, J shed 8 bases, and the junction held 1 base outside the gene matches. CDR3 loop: CASSQRDREKLFF. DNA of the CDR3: TGTGCCAGCAGCCAACGGGACAGGGAAAAACTGTTTTTT.

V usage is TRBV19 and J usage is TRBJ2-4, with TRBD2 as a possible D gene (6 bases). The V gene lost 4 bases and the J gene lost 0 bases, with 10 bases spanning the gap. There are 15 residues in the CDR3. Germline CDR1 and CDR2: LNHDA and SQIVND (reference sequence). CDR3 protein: CASSTSAGAKNIQYF. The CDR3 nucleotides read TGTGCCAGTAGTACTAGCGCGGGAGCCAAAAACATTCAGTACTTC.

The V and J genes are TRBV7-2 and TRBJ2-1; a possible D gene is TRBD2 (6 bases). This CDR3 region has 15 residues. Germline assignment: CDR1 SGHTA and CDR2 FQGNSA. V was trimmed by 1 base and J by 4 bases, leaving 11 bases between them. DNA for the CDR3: TGTGCCAGCAGCTTAGGACTAGAAGGGTACAATGAGCAGTTCTTC. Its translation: CASSLGLEGYNEQFF.

Here the CDR3 reads CASSLFRGDTQYF. As DNA, the CDR3 is TGTGCCAGCAGTTTATTTCGGGGAGATACGCAGTATTTT. This chain uses TRBV12-3 or TRBV12-4 with TRBJ2-3; tentative D call: TRBD2 (5 bases). This CDR3 comprises 13 residues. Between the trimmed V and J ends, which lost 2 bases and 5 bases, there was a span of 8 bases.

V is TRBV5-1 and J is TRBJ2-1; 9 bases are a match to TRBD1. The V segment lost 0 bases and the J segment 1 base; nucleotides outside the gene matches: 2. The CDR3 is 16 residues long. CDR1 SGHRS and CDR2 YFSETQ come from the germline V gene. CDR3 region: CASSLGGTGSYNEQFF. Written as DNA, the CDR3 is TGCGCCAGCAGCTTGGGGGGGACAGGGTCCTACAATGAGCAGTTCTTC.

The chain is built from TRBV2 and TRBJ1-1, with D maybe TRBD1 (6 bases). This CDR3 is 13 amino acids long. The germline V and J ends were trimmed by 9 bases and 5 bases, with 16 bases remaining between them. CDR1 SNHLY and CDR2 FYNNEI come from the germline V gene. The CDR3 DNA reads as TGTGCCAGGAATAACAGGGTTGGGACTGAAGCTTTCTTT. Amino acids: CARNNRVGTEAFF.

CDR3 protein: CASSPTGLAGETQYF. CDR3 in DNA: TGTGCCAGCTCACCAACAGGCCTAGCGGGGGAGACCCAGTACTTC. V gene TRBV18 combines with J gene TRBJ2-5; 9 positions agree with TRBD2. The CDR3 length is 15 residues. Trimming at V came to 2 bases and at J to 5 bases, leaving 6 bases not matched to a gene. In germline, CDR1 is KGHSH, CDR2 LQKENI.

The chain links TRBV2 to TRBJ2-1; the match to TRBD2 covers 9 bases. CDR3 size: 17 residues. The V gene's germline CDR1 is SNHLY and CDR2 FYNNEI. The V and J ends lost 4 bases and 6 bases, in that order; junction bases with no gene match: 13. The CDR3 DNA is TGTGCCAGCAGTGCTCCTAGTAGCGGGAGAGGGAGCAATGAGCAGTTCTTC. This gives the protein CASSAPSSGRGSNEQFF.

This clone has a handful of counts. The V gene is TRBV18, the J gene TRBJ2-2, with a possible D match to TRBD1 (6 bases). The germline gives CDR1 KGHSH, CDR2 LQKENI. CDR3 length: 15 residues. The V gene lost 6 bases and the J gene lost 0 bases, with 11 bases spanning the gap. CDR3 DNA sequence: TGTGCCAGCTCCACAGACAGGCCGAACACCGGGGAGCTGTTTTTT. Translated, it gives CASSTDRPNTGELFF.

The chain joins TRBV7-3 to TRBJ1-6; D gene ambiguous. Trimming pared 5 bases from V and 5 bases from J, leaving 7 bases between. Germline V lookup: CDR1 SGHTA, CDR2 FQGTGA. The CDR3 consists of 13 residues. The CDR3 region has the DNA TGTGCCAGCAGCCCCACAAATAATTCACCCCTCCACTTT. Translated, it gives CASSPTNNSPLHF.

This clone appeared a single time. The CDR3 protein is CSAHGLAGVGTGELFF. The DNA of the CDR3 is TGCAGCGCCCACGGACTAGCGGGAGTCGGGACCGGGGAGCTGTTTTTT. The chain uses TRBV29-1 and TRBJ2-2, with 13 bases aligning to TRBD2. After removal of 7 bases from V and 5 bases from J, the junction contained 10 bases not matched to a gene. CDR3 length: 16 residues. From germline, CDR1 is SQVTM and CDR2 ANQGSEA.

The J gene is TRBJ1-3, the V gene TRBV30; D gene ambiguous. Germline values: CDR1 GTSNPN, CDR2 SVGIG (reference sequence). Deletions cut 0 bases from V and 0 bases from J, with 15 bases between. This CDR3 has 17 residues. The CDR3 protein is CAWSVASSSFSGNTIYF. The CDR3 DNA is TGTGCCTGGAGTGTAGCGTCCAGTAGCTTCTCTGGAAACACCATATATTTT.

CDR3 protein: CASSQLGLAGRYPGELFF. The CDR3 nucleotides read TGTGCCAGCAGCCAATTAGGCCTAGCGGGGAGGTATCCCGGGGAGCTGTTTTTT. V and J are TRBV3-1 (or the pseudogene TRBV3-2) and TRBJ2-2, with 9 bases identical to TRBD2. Germline V gene lookup returns CDR1 LGHDT and CDR2 YNNKEL (reference sequence). V lost 2 bases to trimming and J lost 6 bases; unmatched junction nucleotides: 13. This CDR3 is built from 18 residues.

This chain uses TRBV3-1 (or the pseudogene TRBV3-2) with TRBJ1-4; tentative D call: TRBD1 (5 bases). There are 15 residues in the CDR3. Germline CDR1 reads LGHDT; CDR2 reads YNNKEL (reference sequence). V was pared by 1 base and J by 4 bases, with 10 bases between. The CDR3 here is CASSQGGAGNEKLFF. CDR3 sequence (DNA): TGTGCCAGCAGCCAAGGCGGGGCAGGTAATGAAAAACTGTTTTTT.

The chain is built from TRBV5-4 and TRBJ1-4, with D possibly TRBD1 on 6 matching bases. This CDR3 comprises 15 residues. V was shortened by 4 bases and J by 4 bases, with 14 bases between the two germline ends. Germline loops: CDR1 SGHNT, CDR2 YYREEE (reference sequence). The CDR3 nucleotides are TGTGCCAGCAGCACTCCGGGGGGCGATAATGAAAAACTGTTTTTT. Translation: CASSTPGGDNEKLFF.

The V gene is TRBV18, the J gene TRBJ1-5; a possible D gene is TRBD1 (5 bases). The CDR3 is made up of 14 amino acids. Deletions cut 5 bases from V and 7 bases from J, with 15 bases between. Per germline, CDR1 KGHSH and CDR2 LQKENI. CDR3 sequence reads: CASSRQGVGQPQHF. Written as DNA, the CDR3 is TGTGCCAGCTCAAGACAAGGGGTTGGACAGCCCCAGCATTTT.

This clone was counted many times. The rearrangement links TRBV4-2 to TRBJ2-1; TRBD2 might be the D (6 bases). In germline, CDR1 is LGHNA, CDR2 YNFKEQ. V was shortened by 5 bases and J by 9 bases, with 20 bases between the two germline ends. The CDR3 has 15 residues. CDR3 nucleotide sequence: TGTGCCAGCAGCTCGGGGCTTAGCGGAGAGCGTGAGCAGTTCTTC. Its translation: CASSSGLSGEREQFF.

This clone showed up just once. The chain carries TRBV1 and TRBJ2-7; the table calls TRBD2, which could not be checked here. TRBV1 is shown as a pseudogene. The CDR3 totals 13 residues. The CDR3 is CTSSQNGRIKQYF. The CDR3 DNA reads TGCACCAGCAGCCAAAACGGGAGAATCAAGCAGTACTTC.

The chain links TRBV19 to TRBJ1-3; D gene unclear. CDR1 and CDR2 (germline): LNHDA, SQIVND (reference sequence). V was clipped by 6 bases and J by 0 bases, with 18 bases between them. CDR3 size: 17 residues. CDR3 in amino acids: CASRSYRADGSGNTIYF. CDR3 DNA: TGTGCCAGTAGGAGCTATCGCGCCGATGGCTCTGGAAACACCATATATTTT.

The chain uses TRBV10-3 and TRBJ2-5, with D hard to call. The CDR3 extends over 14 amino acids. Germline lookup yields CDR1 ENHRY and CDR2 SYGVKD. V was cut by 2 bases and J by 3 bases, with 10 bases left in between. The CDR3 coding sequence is TGTGCCATCAGTGAGCACAAGTTGGAAGAGACCCAGTACTTC. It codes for CAISEHKLEETQYF.